What follows is one TCR beta chain and its context. This specimen belongs to a study of lymphopenia after photon versus proton radiotherapy. Repertoires were generated with immunoSEQ multiplex PCR, while TCRdb's copy carries only in-frame clones and drops some. The sample yields about 33,000 clones, roughly 90% seen once. This CDR3 has 16 amino acids. Trimming shortened V by 1 base and J by 5 bases, and 15 bases separated the two germline ends. The germline CDR1 and CDR2 sequences are LGHNA and YSLEER. The J gene is TRBJ2-1, the V gene TRBV4-3, with D tentatively TRBD2 (6 bases). This specimen was peripheral blood, taken from a patient treated with photon-based radiotherapy. The TCR sequence derives from a woman aged 45-59 years with pancreatic cancer. CDR3 amino acids: CASSQGSLGGNNEQFF. The CDR3 nucleotides read TGCGCCAGCAGCCAAGGCTCTCTAGGCGGGAACAATGAGCAGTTCTTC.